This T cell receptor (beta chain) appears in the sequencing data of a study of blood T cells in healthy people across ages. Findings and limits, study-wide: In long-lived donors, naive CD4+ cell counts and diversity exceeded those of aged donors.

Using a J-beta primer mix together with a sample-barcoded 5' primer, a second PCR was run for roughly 6 to 12 cycles. Paired-end reads containing CDR3 totaled no fewer than 3 million for each sample. TCRdb itself ran the 5' RACE reads through MiXCR, one entry per CDR3 protein. The sample contains about 780,000 distinct CDR3 sequences, about 42% of which appear only once. Every donor provided 9.5 to 10 milliliters of peripheral blood. Per sample, at least 5 micrograms of total RNA were extracted. This clonotype was detected ten times or more. Its target is not known. Germline-derived CDR1 and CDR2 are DFQATT and SNEGSKA (reference sequence). Trimming removed 0 bases at V and 9 bases at J, with 15 bases between. The CDR3 contains 13 residues.

The chain has TRBV20-1 and TRBJ2-7, with D tentatively TRBD2 (6 bases). Sequenced: blood. The source is an elderly man in good health. CDR3 DNA sequence: TGCAGTGCTAGAGATTTCTCGCGGGAACGGCAGTACTTC. The encoded protein is CSARDFSRERQYF.